This T cell receptor beta chain stems from a study of blood T cells in healthy people across ages. On this clonotype itself: Its specificity is unknown.

A J-beta primer mix and a sample-barcoded 5' primer were used in a second PCR of about 7 to 12 cycles. Each sample provided no less than 3 million CDR3-containing paired-end reads. Each CDR3 protein is one row after TCRdb ran MiXCR on the 5' RACE reads. The sample holds over 1,500,000 distinct CDR3 sequences, around half seen once. Study outcomes and limitations: Versus aged donors, long-lived donors had higher diversity and more naive CD4+ cells.

Germline-derived CDR1 and CDR2 are MNHEY and SVGEGT. This CDR3 has 12 residues. Trimming stripped 8 bases from V and 3 bases from J, with 11 bases between. This sequence joins TRBV6-2 or TRBV6-3 and TRBJ2-7, with D possibly being TRBD1 (6 bases). What was sequenced was blood. The receptor comes from a woman between 35 and 50 years old in good health. The CDR3 DNA follows: TGTGCCAGCCGGACAGCCTACTACGAGCAGTACTTC. Its translation: CASRTAYYEQYF.